This entry lists 17 T cell receptor beta chains sequenced from one sample in a study of shared clonotypes between healthy human individuals. Only in-frame clones appear in the TCRdb table, and some are missing; sequencing was by immunoSEQ multiplex PCR. The repertoire holds around 2,000,000 clones, with about 95% as singletons. As defined, naive CD8 cells were CD45RO-negative and positively selected for CCR7, with terminally differentiated effector memory CD45RA+ cells excluded. Sequences were obtained from naive CD8+ T cells sorted from blood. The receptors shown here come from a man younger than 35 in good health.

This chain uses TRBV6-5 with TRBJ2-2; D unresolved. Germline V lookup: CDR1 MNHEY, CDR2 SVGAGI. This CDR3 region has 15 residues. Trimming took off 2 bases at V and 6 bases at J, with 13 bases between the two ends. The CDR3 here is CASSYTDGVSGELFF. The CDR3 DNA reads as TGTGCCAGCAGTTACACAGATGGAGTGTCCGGGGAGCTGTTTTTT.

V is TRBV27 and J is TRBJ1-6; D gene ambiguous. V was shortened by 2 bases and J by 8 bases, with 10 bases between the two germline ends. Germline V gene sequence: CDR1 MNHEY, CDR2 SMNVEV (reference sequence). The CDR3 covers 14 residues. In nucleotides, the CDR3 is TGTGCCAGCAGTTTAAGTCCCGAATATTCACCCCTCCACTTT. It yields the protein CASSLSPEYSPLHF.

V is TRBV27 and J is TRBJ2-2, with 7 bases lining up with TRBD1. J was trimmed by 2 bases and V by 2 bases; bases with no gene match: 5. CDR3 length: 16 amino acids. Germline V gene sequence: CDR1 MNHEY, CDR2 SMNVEV (reference sequence). CDR3 in DNA: TGTGCCAGCAGTTTAGTAGGGGGCCCAAACACCGGGGAGCTGTTTTTT. This encodes CASSLVGGPNTGELFF.

This rearrangement joins TRBV28 to TRBJ1-6, with TRBD1 as a possible D gene (6 bases). The CDR3 is 14 amino acids. V was shortened by 6 bases and J by 10 bases, with 16 bases between the two germline ends. Germline V gene sequence: CDR1 MDHEN, CDR2 SYDVKM. Written as DNA, the CDR3 is TGTGCCAGCAGGAAACAGGGAAGTACCTCACCCCTCCACTTT. It yields the protein CASRKQGSTSPLHF.

This CDR3 is CASSSPPASTGYEQYF. The CDR3 DNA is TGTGCCAGCAGCTCCCCACCCGCTAGTACCGGCTACGAGCAGTACTTC. This sequence joins TRBV5-4 and TRBJ2-7, with D hard to call. Deletions cut 3 bases from V and 3 bases from J, with 19 bases between. The CDR3 is 16 amino acids. Germline V gene sequence: CDR1 SGHNT, CDR2 YYREEE (reference sequence).

The chain is built from TRBV28 and TRBJ2-7, with TRBD1 matching over 9 bases. Germline V gene lookup returns CDR1 MDHEN and CDR2 SYDVKM. There are 14 residues in the CDR3. V was pared by 6 bases and J by 4 bases, with 7 bases of the junction left unmatched. CDR3 DNA sequence: TGTGCCAGCAGACCAATAGGGACAGGGTACGAGCAGTACTTC. Its translation: CASRPIGTGYEQYF.

V usage is TRBV13 and J usage is TRBJ1-1, with 10 bases aligning to TRBD1. The CDR3 extends over 17 amino acids. Trimming removed 5 bases from V and 0 bases from J; junction bases left unmatched: 9. Per germline, CDR1 PRHDT and CDR2 FYEKMQ (reference sequence). CDR3 loop: CASSARDRGSMNTEAFF. The CDR3 coding sequence is TGTGCCAGCAGCGCCCGGGACAGGGGTTCTATGAACACTGAAGCTTTCTTT.

The V call is TRBV5-4, the J call TRBJ1-2; 7 bases line up with TRBD1. The junction had 10 bases not matched to a gene; V was cut back by 0 bases and J by 8 bases. Germline CDR1 is SGHNT and CDR2 is YYREEE (reference sequence). The CDR3 loop spans 15 amino acids. CDR3 bases: TGTGCCAGCAGCTTGGGGCGGGACAGCGTTGGGGGCTACACCTTC. It encodes CASSLGRDSVGGYTF.

The CDR3 is CASSLGRGVGDNEQFF. The CDR3 nucleotides read TGTGCCAGCAGTTTGGGCAGGGGAGTGGGGGACAATGAGCAGTTCTTC. The chain couples TRBV27 to TRBJ2-1, with D possibly TRBD1 on 6 matching bases. From germline, CDR1 is MNHEY and CDR2 SMNVEV (reference sequence). This CDR3 region has 16 residues. V was shortened by 3 bases and J by 5 bases, with 17 bases between the two germline ends.

The chain is built from TRBV19 and TRBJ2-7; 7 bases are shared with TRBD1. With V trimmed by 9 bases and J by 6 bases, 8 bases remained unmatched. This CDR3 spans 12 amino acids. Germline V lookup: CDR1 LNHDA, CDR2 SQIVND (reference sequence). The CDR3 DNA sequence: TGTGCCAGCCGACAGGGTTTTGCCGAGCAGTACTTC. This sequence encodes CASRQGFAEQYF.

The V and J genes are TRBV7-8 and TRBJ2-1; D unclear. The CDR3 is 13 amino acids. Germline V gene data show CDR1 as SGHVS and CDR2 as FQNEAQ. Trimming took 2 bases from V and 4 from J, leaving 6 bases between them. DNA for the CDR3: TGTGCCAGCAGCTTAAAAGGATACAATGAGCAGTTCTTC. It codes for CASSLKGYNEQFF. Supplemented by reference TRBV7-8 and TRBJ2-1, the full variable domain reads GAGVSQSPRYKVAKRGQDVALRCDPISGHVSLFWYQQALGQGPEFLTYFQNEAQLDKSGLPSDRFFAERPEGSVSTLKIQRTQQEDSAVYLCASSLKGYNEQFFGPGTRLTVL.

V gene TRBV6-1 combines with J gene TRBJ1-1; D gene uncertain. V was trimmed by 7 bases and J by 0 bases, leaving 9 bases between them. There are 13 residues in the CDR3. Germline CDR1 reads MNHNS; CDR2 reads SASEGT. The CDR3 spells CASIRPMNTEAFF. CDR3 nucleotide sequence: TGTGCCAGCATACGCCCGATGAACACTGAAGCTTTCTTT.

The chain joins TRBV5-4 to TRBJ2-7; D gene uncertain. The length of the CDR3 is 15 residues. CDR1 SGHNT and CDR2 YYREEE come from the germline V gene (reference sequence). Trimming removed 0 bases at V and 3 bases at J, with 13 bases between. CDR3 sequence (DNA): TGTGCCAGCAGCTTGGGGGATAGCCAGATCTACGAGCAGTACTTC. It yields the protein CASSLGDSQIYEQYF. Full variable domain (remainder filled in from reference TRBV5-4 and TRBJ2-7): ETGVTQSPTHLIKTRGQQVTLRCSSQSGHNTVSWYQQALGQGPQFIFQYYREEENGRGNFPPRFSGLQFPNYSSELNVNALELDDSALYLCASSLGDSQIYEQYFGPGTRLTVT.

The chain couples TRBV7-9 to TRBJ1-4; D unresolved. The CDR3 is 13 residues long. The germline gives CDR1 SEHNR, CDR2 FQNEAQ (reference sequence). Trimming left V 9 bases short and J 1 base short, with 9 bases between. The CDR3 region is CASRGGTNEKLFF. CDR3 coding DNA: TGTGCCAGTCGGGGAGGAACTAATGAAAAACTGTTTTTT. The full variable domain, with the rest looked up from reference TRBV7-9 and TRBJ1-4, is DTGVSQNPRHKITKRGQNVTFRCDPISEHNRLYWYRQTLGQGPEFLTYFQNEAQLEKSRLLSDRFSAERPKGSFSTLEIQRTEQGDSAMYLCASRGGTNEKLFFGSGTQLSVL.

The chain carries TRBV27 and TRBJ1-1, with 10 bases aligning to TRBD1. Germline V gene sequence: CDR1 MNHEY, CDR2 SMNVEV (reference sequence). The CDR3 has 15 residues. The V and J ends lost 5 bases and 3 bases, in that order; junction bases with no gene match: 6. The CDR3: CASSPWGTGDTEAFF. DNA for the CDR3: TGTGCCAGCAGTCCATGGGGGACAGGGGACACTGAAGCTTTCTTT.

This clone was observed once. The identical CDR3 is also encoded by other nucleotide sequences in the sample. The V call is TRBV7-9, the J call TRBJ2-2; TRBD1 matches at 11 bases. CDR3 length: 14 residues. Germline loops: CDR1 SEHNR, CDR2 FQNEAQ (reference sequence). Trimming at V came to 5 bases and at J to 6 bases, leaving 2 bases not matched to a gene. The CDR3 DNA is TGTGCCAGCAGCCTGGGACAGGGGGCCGGGGAGCTGTTTTTT. Translating it yields CASSLGQGAGELFF.

CDR3: CASSFSGSPIEKAFF. The CDR3 bases are TGTGCCAGCAGCTTTTCTGGCAGCCCGATTGAAAAAGCTTTCTTT. This chain connects TRBV5-5 to TRBJ1-1, with D unclear. The CDR3 length is 15 residues. CDR1 SGHKS and CDR2 YYEKEE come from the germline V gene (reference sequence). Between the trimmed V and J ends, which lost 2 bases and 9 bases, there was a span of 20 bases. Full variable domain (rest looked up from reference TRBV5-5 and TRBJ1-1): DAGVTQSPTHLIKTRGQQVTLRCSPISGHKSVSWYQQVLGQGPQFIFQYYEKEERGRGNFPDRFSARQFPNYSSELNVNALLLGDSALYLCASSFSGSPIEKAFFGQGTRLTVV.